Below, 3 T cell receptor beta chains from the same sample are listed, as sequenced in a study of T cell clonality in common variable immunodeficiency. TCRdb's table, derived via immunoSEQ multiplex PCR, lists solely in-frame clones and lacks some. The repertoire shows roughly 42,000 clones, none seen only once; the top ten take 2.5% to 3%. Sequenced sample: peripheral blood mononuclear cells. These receptors came from a person between 18 and 75 years old in good health.

This clone was picked up many times. Coverage ceases 3 residues before the CDR3 finishes, and the germline J gene fills in the end. The rearrangement joins TRBV6-1 to TRBJ2-7; D unclear. The CDR3 has 11 amino acids. Germline CDR1 and CDR2: MNHNS and SASEGT. The V end lost 3 bases, the J end lost 3 bases, and 3 bases lay between the germline ends. CDR3 residues: CASSDLYEQYF. The sequenced CDR3 bases are TGTGCCAGCAGTGACCTCTACGAG.

This clone was recorded many times. The read terminates 3 residues before the CDR3 end, so the remaining end is supplied by the germline J gene. The chain links TRBV5-4 to TRBJ2-3, with TRBD2 matching 8 bases. Germline assignment: CDR1 SGHNT and CDR2 YYREEE (reference sequence). V shed 3 bases, J shed 4 bases, and the junction held 7 bases outside the gene matches. The CDR3 is made up of 15 amino acids. The covered CDR3 bases are TGTGCCAGCAGCTCCAGGACTAGCAGCGCAGATACG. Translated: CASSSRTSSADT. The full-length CDR3 reads as CASSSRTSSADTQYF.

In its sample, this clone is medium-sized. The read ends 3 residues shy of where the CDR3 ends; the end is completed using the germline J gene. The chain carries TRBV7-3 and TRBJ2-4; TRBD1 agrees at 9 bases. Germline loops: CDR1 SGHTA, CDR2 FQGTGA. V shed 5 bases, J shed 7 bases, and the junction held 3 bases outside the gene matches. There are 13 residues in the CDR3. This CDR3 is CASSKGQGNIQYF. The sequenced CDR3 bases are TGTGCCAGCAGCAAAGGACAGGGGAACATT.